The source of this T cell receptor beta chain is a study of CD8 T cells in ankylosing spondylitis. As concerns this clonotype: As yet, its antigen is unknown.

Trimming took 6 bases from V and 0 from J, leaving 16 bases between them. The germline CDR1 and CDR2 sequences are MNHNS and SASEGT. The CDR3 length is 16 residues. Overall study results and limits: Significant enrichment of disease-linked clones was reported in matched ankylosing spondylitis synovial fluid. A subset of motif variants has previously been described in the synovial fluid and blood of reactive arthritis.

Via MiXCR, TCRdb re-called the 5' RACE reads, giving one row per CDR3 protein. This sample has 300,000 to 350,000 distinct CDR3 sequences, with less than 25% found just once. The chain couples TRBV6-1 to TRBJ2-3, with a weak D call TRBD2 (5 bases). This sequence originates from a female donor with ankylosing spondylitis or in good health (not recorded which). Sequencing input: blood, either unsorted or a sorted T cell fraction (not recorded which). CDR3 protein: CASSSRKRSSTDTQYF. For the CDR3, the DNA is TGTGCCAGCAGCTCACGGAAGCGGTCTAGCACAGATACGCAGTATTTT.